One and the same sample provided the 32 T cell receptor beta chains below, sequenced in a study of cytotoxic CD8 clonotypes in ibrutinib-treated CLL. The table came from immunoSEQ multiplex PCR; TCRdb's copy has only in-frame clones and leaves some out. The sample records 150,000 or so clones, over 65% being singletons. The sequencing here drew on PBMCs, taken after 12 months of ibrutinib treatment. These receptors were obtained from a human donor with chronic lymphocytic leukemia.

This rearrangement joins TRBV19 to TRBJ1-1; D is unclear. Deletions cut 1 base from V and 0 bases from J, with 6 bases between. CDR1 LNHDA and CDR2 SQIVND come from the germline V gene (reference sequence). The CDR3 consists of 14 residues. CDR3 region: CASSIGSLNTEAFF. CDR3 bases: TGTGCCAGTAGTATAGGTTCACTGAACACTGAAGCTTTCTTT.

The chain joins TRBV19 to TRBJ1-4; D is ambiguous. V dropped 3 bases and J dropped 8 bases, with 22 bases sitting between them. This CDR3 has 17 amino acids. Germline assignment: CDR1 LNHDA and CDR2 SQIVND (reference sequence). In nucleotides, the CDR3 is TGTGCCAGTAGTATCGGCAGACCAACCGCCCTTGGGGAAAAACTGTTTTTT. Encoded protein: CASSIGRPTALGEKLFF.

V is TRBV2 and J is TRBJ2-7, with D possibly TRBD1 on 6 matching bases. The CDR3 runs to 12 residues. The V end was cut by 11 bases, the J end by 6 bases, with 17 bases between. Germline values: CDR1 SNHLY, CDR2 FYNNEI. CDR3: CACSQGVGEQYF. CDR3 coding DNA: TGTGCCTGCTCACAGGGAGTCGGCGAGCAGTACTTC.

The V gene is TRBV9, the J gene TRBJ2-5; 8 nucleotides agree with TRBD2. V was clipped by 0 bases and J by 7 bases; unmatched bases: 5. Germline-derived CDR1 and CDR2 are SGDLS and YYNGEE. The CDR3 loop spans 14 amino acids. In DNA form, the CDR3 reads TGTGCCAGCAGCGTAGCGGGAGGGGAAGGGACCCAGTACTTC. Its translation: CASSVAGGEGTQYF.

The V call is TRBV19, the J call TRBJ1-1; no definite D call. The CDR3 contains 17 residues. V gave up 0 bases and J gave up 3 bases, with 17 bases separating them. From germline, CDR1 is LNHDA and CDR2 SQIVND (reference sequence). CDR3 amino acids: CASSIELGRAWDTEAFF. Here the CDR3 DNA reads TGTGCCAGTAGTATAGAGCTGGGGAGGGCGTGGGACACTGAAGCTTTCTTT. Complete variable domain (other parts from reference TRBV19 and TRBJ1-1): DGGITQSPKYLFRKEGQNVTLSCEQNLNHDAMYWYRQDPGQGLRLIYYSQIVNDFQKGDIAEGYSVSREKKESFPLTVTSAQKNPTAFYLCASSIELGRAWDTEAFFGQGTRLTVV.

The rearrangement links TRBV6-5 to TRBJ2-7, with D unresolved. The CDR3 length is 15 residues. Germline V CDR1 and CDR2: MNHEY, SVGAGI. Trimming stripped 6 bases from V and 0 bases from J, with 15 bases between. The CDR3 loop is CASSATFSGSYEQYF. The CDR3 DNA is TGTGCCAGCAGCGCCACGTTTTCCGGCTCCTACGAGCAGTACTTC.

This clone was seen many times. The chain joins TRBV18 to TRBJ1-1, with 7 bases fitting TRBD1. With V trimmed by 8 bases and J by 0 bases, 12 bases remained unmatched. This CDR3 comprises 16 residues. From germline, CDR1 is KGHSH and CDR2 LQKENI. Here the CDR3 reads CASLRTGGGLNTEAFF. For the CDR3, the DNA is TGTGCCAGCCTTCGGACAGGCGGGGGATTGAACACTGAAGCTTTCTTT.

CDR3 bases: TGTGCCAGCAGTTCTTCAGATACGCAGTATTTT. This sequence encodes CASSSSDTQYF. The rearrangement uses TRBV9 and TRBJ2-3; D remains ambiguous. Germline values: CDR1 SGDLS, CDR2 YYNGEE. V lost 5 bases and J lost 4, with 5 bases in between. The CDR3 is 11 amino acids.

In its sample, this clone was seen a few times. The rearrangement joins TRBV27 to TRBJ2-3; D is unclear. Germline-derived CDR1 and CDR2 are MNHEY and SMNVEV (reference sequence). Trimming left V 5 bases short and J 6 bases short, with 6 bases between. The CDR3 spans 11 residues. As DNA, the CDR3 is TGTGCCAGCAGTCGTTTTGATACGCAGTATTTT. This codes for CASSRFDTQYF.

The chain uses TRBV7-9 and TRBJ1-2; TRBD1 aligns across 7 bases. The length of the CDR3 is 13 residues. J lost 2 bases, V lost 5 bases, and 2 bases had no gene match. Per germline, CDR1 SEHNR and CDR2 FQNEAQ (reference sequence). The CDR3 bases are TGTGCCAGCAGCCAGGGGGGGAACTATGGCTACACCTTC. It specifies CASSQGGNYGYTF.

The chain uses TRBV23-1 and TRBJ1-5; TRBD1 matches at 8 bases. TRBV23-1 is an ORF, and what it does is uncertain. The CDR3 loop spans 16 amino acids. The V segment lost 6 bases and the J segment 0 bases; nucleotides outside the gene matches: 7. The CDR3 sequence: CASSGLQGVSNQPQHF. The CDR3, as DNA: TGCGCCAGCAGCGGTCTACAGGGGGTTAGCAATCAGCCCCAGCATTTT.

The rearrangement joins TRBV6-1 to TRBJ2-1; no definite D call. Germline values: CDR1 MNHNS, CDR2 SASEGT. Trimming removed 6 bases from V and 9 bases from J, with 6 bases in between. The CDR3 loop spans 10 amino acids. CDR3 amino acids: CASRSTEQFF. Written as DNA, the CDR3 is TGTGCCAGCAGGAGCACTGAGCAGTTCTTC.

A word on this clone: At one end, the junction sequence differs from germline, possibly due to a read error. The chain joins TRBV7-8 to TRBJ1-1; no definite D call. This CDR3 comprises 15 residues. Germline CDR1 and CDR2: SGHVS and FQNEAQ. The DNA of the CDR3 is TGTGCTAGCAGCCCTAGCCCCACAGAGAACACTGAAGCTTTCTTT. Protein sequence: CASSPSPTENTEAFF. Based on the CDR3 plus reference TRBV7-8 and TRBJ1-1, the full variable domain is GAGVSQSPRYKVAKRGQDVALRCDPISGHVSLFWYQQALGQGPEFLTYFQNEAQLDKSGLPSDRFFAERPEGSVSTLKIQRTQQEDSAVYLCASSPSPTENTEAFFGQGTRLTVV.

The genes are TRBV6-5 and TRBJ1-1, with 7 bases fitting TRBD1. The junction had 8 bases not matched to a gene; V was cut back by 7 bases and J by 3 bases. This CDR3 has 14 amino acids. Looked up from germline, CDR1 is MNHEY and CDR2 is SVGAGI. DNA for the CDR3: TGTGCCAGCACCCAGACAGGGAAGTACACTGAAGCTTTCTTT. Protein product: CASTQTGKYTEAFF.

This clone was detected only once. This chain links TRBV20-1 with TRBJ2-3; a possible D gene is TRBD1 (6 bases). V was cut by 6 bases and J by 10 bases, with 14 bases left in between. CDR3 length: 11 residues. Germline V gives CDR1 DFQATT, CDR2 SNEGSKA (reference sequence). The CDR3 coding sequence is TGCAGTGCGGGGACAACCGGAGCGCAGTATTTT. It specifies CSAGTTGAQYF.

The V call is TRBV30, the J call TRBJ1-5; the D is unclear. CDR3 length equals 13 residues. Germline CDR1 reads GTSNPN; CDR2 reads SVGIG (reference sequence). V lost 2 bases to trimming and J lost 10 bases, with 15 bases between them. The CDR3 loop reads CAWSIRQSSPQHF. The CDR3 nucleotides read TGTGCCTGGAGTATACGCCAATCCTCTCCCCAGCATTTT.

J is TRBJ2-7 and V is TRBV7-8; perhaps TRBD1 as D (6 bases). The V gene lost 5 bases and the J gene lost 6 bases, with 14 bases spanning the gap. The CDR3 has 13 amino acids. Germline V gene sequence: CDR1 SGHVS, CDR2 FQNEAQ. The CDR3 nucleotides are TGTGCCAGCAGCATCGACAGGTTGCGCGAGCAGTACTTC. This gives the protein CASSIDRLREQYF.

The chain links TRBV4-3 to TRBJ2-6, with TRBD1 identical over 7 bases. In germline, CDR1 is LGHNA, CDR2 YSLEER. V lost 1 base, J lost 0 bases, and 15 bases stayed unmatched. CDR3 length: 21 residues. The CDR3 DNA is TGCGCCAGCAGCCAAGCATCGGGACAGCCCGGCGCCTCCTCTGGGGCCAACGTCCTGACTTTC. Translated, it gives CASSQASGQPGASSGANVLTF.

The chain combines TRBV19 with TRBJ1-4; D uncertain. Germline V gives CDR1 LNHDA, CDR2 SQIVND (reference sequence). This CDR3 comprises 14 residues. Trimming removed 11 bases from V and 5 bases from J, with 18 bases in between. The CDR3 region has the DNA TGTGCCGCGTCGATGGGGTTGGCGAATGAAAAACTGTTTTTT. Its protein product is CAASMGLANEKLFF.

The gene calls are TRBV28 and TRBJ2-1; D is undetermined. In germline, CDR1 is MDHEN, CDR2 SYDVKM. The ends were cut back, 3 bases at V and 15 bases at J, with 12 bases in the middle. The CDR3 covers 11 residues. The DNA for the CDR3 is TGTGCCAGCAGTTTCCCTGGACCGTCGTTCTTC. This encodes CASSFPGPSFF. Drawing the rest from reference TRBV28 and TRBJ2-1, the complete variable domain is DVKVTQSSRYLVKRTGEKVFLECVQDMDHENMFWYRQDPGLGLRLIYFSYDVKMKEKGDIPEGYSVSREKKERFSLILESASTNQTSMYLCASSFPGPSFFGPGTRLTVL.

V gene TRBV2 combines with J gene TRBJ1-2; D call uncertain. The V and J ends lost 2 bases and 6 bases respectively, with 10 bases between them. From germline, CDR1 is SNHLY and CDR2 FYNNEI. CDR3 length: 13 amino acids. CDR3 DNA: TGTGCCAGCAGTGAACGGGCAGGCCATGGCTACACCTTC. It encodes CASSERAGHGYTF.

This chain links TRBV5-1 with TRBJ2-7; D not certain. V was shortened by 4 bases and J by 3 bases, with 11 bases between the two germline ends. The V gene's germline CDR1 is SGHRS and CDR2 YFSETQ. CDR3 length: 13 amino acids. Written as DNA, the CDR3 is TGCGCCAGCAGCATCGTCTCTGGCTACGAGCAGTACTTC. It encodes CASSIVSGYEQYF. The full variable domain, in which reference TRBV5-1 and TRBJ2-7 provide the parts outside the CDR3, is KAGVTQTPRYLIKTRGQQVTLSCSPISGHRSVSWYQQTPGQGLQFLFEYFSETQRNKGNFPGRFSGRQFSNSRSEMNVSTLELGDSALYLCASSIVSGYEQYFGPGTRLTVT.

The V call is TRBV6-5, the J call TRBJ1-1, with D possibly being TRBD1 (5 bases). Germline CDR1 and CDR2: MNHEY and SVGAGI. The CDR3 length is 15 residues. Trimming took off 2 bases at V and 5 bases at J, with 15 bases between the two ends. Here the CDR3 reads CASSYHLQVGTEAFF. The CDR3 bases are TGTGCCAGCAGTTACCACTTACAGGTTGGAACTGAAGCTTTCTTT.

The rearrangement uses TRBV7-2 and TRBJ2-2; the D gene is possibly TRBD1 (6 bases). CDR3 length: 16 residues. Germline CDR1 is SGHTA and CDR2 is FQGNSA. Trimming stripped 4 bases from V and 1 base from J, with 13 bases between. The CDR3 reads CASSSRPGQNTGELFF. CDR3 DNA: TGTGCCAGCAGCTCTCGGCCGGGACAGAACACCGGGGAGCTGTTTTTT. Together with reference TRBV7-2 and TRBJ2-2, the CDR3 gives the full variable domain: GAGVSQSPSNKVTEKGKDVELRCDPISGHTALYWYRQSLGQGLEFLIYFQGNSAPDKSGLPSDRFSAERTGGSVSTLTIQRTQQEDSAVYLCASSSRPGQNTGELFFGEGSRLTVL.

CDR3 loop: CASSPRLSGEWDSPLHF. The CDR3 nucleotides read TGTGCCAGCTCACCACGCCTAAGCGGGGAATGGGATTCACCCCTCCACTTT. V is TRBV18 and J is TRBJ1-6; D not certain. The germline V and J ends were trimmed by 1 base and 8 bases, with 18 bases remaining between them. The CDR3 sequence is 17 residues long. CDR1 is KGHSH and CDR2 is LQKENI in the germline V gene.

This chain uses TRBV4-2 with TRBJ1-5, with D unresolved. V was trimmed by 0 bases and J by 6 bases, leaving 12 bases between them. CDR3 size: 15 residues. Germline V gene data show CDR1 as LGHNA and CDR2 as YNFKEQ. CDR3 coding DNA: TGTGCCAGCAGCCAAGATCGGGCGACCGGTCAGCCCCAGCATTTT. Amino acid sequence: CASSQDRATGQPQHF.

The chain is built from TRBV5-8 and TRBJ2-5, with TRBD1 identical over 7 bases. This CDR3 spans 14 amino acids. Per the germline V gene, CDR1 is SGHTS and CDR2 is YDEGEE. V gave up 2 bases and J gave up 5 bases; unmatched junction bases: 6. In DNA form, the CDR3 reads TGTGCCAGCAGCTTTTCGGACAGGCACGAGACCCAGTACTTC. Translation: CASSFSDRHETQYF.

This clone was counted a single time. The chain uses TRBV29-1 and TRBJ1-1, with D possibly being TRBD1 (6 bases). Germline assignment: CDR1 SQVTM and CDR2 ANQGSEA. Trimming pared 5 bases from V and 0 bases from J, leaving 10 bases between. The CDR3 runs 13 residues. CDR3 in DNA: TGCAGCGTTAGACGGGACATGAACACTGAAGCTTTCTTT. Its protein is CSVRRDMNTEAFF.

The chain has TRBV28 and TRBJ2-5; TRBD2 is a possible D gene (6 bases). Germline CDR1 and CDR2: MDHEN and SYDVKM. Trimming removed 2 bases at V and 1 base at J, with 11 bases between. This CDR3 has 15 residues. The CDR3 DNA follows: TGTGCCAGCAGTTTAGCAGGGAGGCTCCAAGAGACCCAGTACTTC. Residues: CASSLAGRLQETQYF.

There are a few counts of this clone. The chain couples TRBV7-2 to TRBJ2-2; D could derive from TRBD1 or TRBD2 (5 bases each). From germline, CDR1 is SGHTA and CDR2 FQGNSA. This CDR3 is built from 15 residues. V lost 4 bases and J 5 bases, leaving 14 bases between the germline ends. The CDR3 protein is CASSSLGDRTGELFF. CDR3 DNA sequence: TGTGCCAGCAGCTCGTTGGGGGACCGAACCGGGGAGCTGTTTTTT.

The chain couples TRBV5-1 to TRBJ1-4, with 9 bases identical to TRBD1. The CDR3 has 15 amino acids. Germline values: CDR1 SGHRS, CDR2 YFSETQ. Unmatched junction bases numbered 1, after V lost 0 bases and J lost 4 bases. The CDR3 bases are TGCGCCAGCAGCTTGGCGGACAGGGGTAATGAAAAACTGTTTTTT. Protein sequence: CASSLADRGNEKLFF.

This chain joins TRBV7-9 and TRBJ2-1; 8 bases are shared with TRBD2. V shed 3 bases, J shed 5 bases, and the junction held 6 bases outside the gene matches. The CDR3 totals 15 residues. The V gene's germline CDR1 is SEHNR and CDR2 FQNEAQ (reference sequence). The DNA of the CDR3 is TGTGCCAGCAGCTTGTCCGGGGGGGCCAACAATGAGCAGTTCTTC. Its translation is CASSLSGGANNEQFF.